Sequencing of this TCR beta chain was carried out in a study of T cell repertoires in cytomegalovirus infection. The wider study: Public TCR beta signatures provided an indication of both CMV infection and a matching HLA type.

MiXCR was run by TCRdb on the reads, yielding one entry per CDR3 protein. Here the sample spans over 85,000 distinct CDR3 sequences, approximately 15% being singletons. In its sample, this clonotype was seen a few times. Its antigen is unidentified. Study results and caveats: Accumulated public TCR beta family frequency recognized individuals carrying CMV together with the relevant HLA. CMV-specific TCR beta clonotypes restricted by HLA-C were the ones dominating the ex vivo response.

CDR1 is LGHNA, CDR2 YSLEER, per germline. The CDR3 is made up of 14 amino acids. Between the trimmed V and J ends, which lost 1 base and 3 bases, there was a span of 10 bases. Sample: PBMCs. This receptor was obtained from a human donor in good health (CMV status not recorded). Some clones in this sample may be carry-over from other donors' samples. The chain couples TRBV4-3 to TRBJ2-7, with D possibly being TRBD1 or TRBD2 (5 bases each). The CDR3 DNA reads TGCGCCAGCAGCCAAGGTCGGGGCATCTACGAGCAGTACTTC. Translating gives CASSQGRGIYEQYF.